This record concerns one T cell receptor (beta chain) sequence. Its cognate antigen has yet to be identified. One base away there is no much larger clone; base qualities are not given. The CDR3 regions of human TCRbeta chains were subjected to immunosequencing. The source study handled its data this way. TCRs in the repertoires were compared against a reference library of SARS-CoV-2-specific TCRs that had been generated with the MIRA antigen-specificity platform. Breadth was defined as the fraction of unique TCRs that were SARS-CoV-2-associated, and depth was defined as the fraction of total T cells that were SARS-CoV-2-associated. Using the MIRA data, each spike-specific TCR was mapped to the spike region that the TCR reacts to and placed in a CD4 or CD8 class. Log10-transformed breadth and depth values were compared by one-way ANOVA with Sidak's multiple comparisons tests. This is the immuneACCESS table as TCRdb keeps it, with only in-frame sequences that have V and J called. A part of the clones is gone; compared with another copy, unresolved V genes explain less than half, and the rest is unexplained. That table is the source of V, J and clone size, and D and trimming were worked out from the DNA. The table for this sample lists roughly 53,000 clones; approximately 85% of them were counted only once. The biggest ten clones account for approximately 20% of the sample.

The record originates from a study of T cell responses to AZD1222 COVID-19 vaccine (dated by TCRdb to about 2021). As for the study more broadly: TCR sequencing covered some 250 trial participants: 200 to 220 given two doses of AZD1222 and approximately 25 given two doses of MenACWY control vaccine. Trial participants were enrolled into age subgroups of 18-55, 56-69 and 70-plus years, which contained approximately 150, 30 and 60 TCR-sequenced participants, respectively. Results and caveats for the whole study, not just this receptor: Nearly half of unique spike-specific TCRs reportedly recognized epitopes outside regions mutated in the B.1.351 and B.1.1.7 variants. The whole spike protein was spanned by vaccine-associated CD4 TCRs, and dominant responses were seen in regions 160-218 and 743-854. Because no day 14 peak-response samples were available, the repertoires could be characterized only after the peak T cell response. Conclusions about previously exposed vaccinees were limited because only six AZD1222 recipients were SARS-CoV-2 seropositive at baseline. After two AZD1222 doses, spike-specific TCR breadth and depth were significantly higher than at day 0 and than in MenACWY recipients. Participants were mostly white British, with more females than males. The authors suggested clonal diversity may have been underestimated. In the small 56-69-year group, the increase in depth fell short of significance, most likely because of low power.

There are 11 amino acids in the CDR3, from cysteine to phenylalanine inclusive. Solely the CDR3 DNA is kept, with 33 bases framed from the first base. The V and J ends are trimmed by 3 bases and 4 bases, leaving 6 bases between them. CDR1 and CDR2 are drawn from the germline V gene: SQVTM, ANQGSEA. Per the publication, the time point label means: baseline before first vaccination. This specimen's treatment or condition label, interpreted: meningococcal conjugate vaccine given as trial control. Vaccinee samples were obtained from the UK trials COV001 and COV002, which included a single-blind randomized controlled phase 2/3 trial of AZD1222 (ChAdOx1 nCoV-19) in healthy adults. For TCRbeta chain sequencing, PBMC samples from trial participants were taken at day 0 and at day 28 after the second dose.

This receptor was identified in an adult in good health. The chain employs TRBV29-1 and TRBJ2-5, with the identity of the D gene unclear. Specimen: peripheral blood, collected on day 0 of MenACWY control vaccination. The DNA reads as follows: TGCAGCGTTGACAGTCTAGAGACCCAGTACTTC. This is translated as CSVDSLETQYF.